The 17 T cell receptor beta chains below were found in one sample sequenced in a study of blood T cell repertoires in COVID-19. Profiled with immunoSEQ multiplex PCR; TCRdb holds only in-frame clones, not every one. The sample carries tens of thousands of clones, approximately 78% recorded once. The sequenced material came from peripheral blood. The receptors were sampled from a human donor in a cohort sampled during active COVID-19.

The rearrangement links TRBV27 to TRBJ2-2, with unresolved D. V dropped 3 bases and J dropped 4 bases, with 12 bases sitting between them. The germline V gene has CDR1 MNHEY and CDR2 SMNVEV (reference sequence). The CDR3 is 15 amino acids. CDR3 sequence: CASSFSRASTGELFF. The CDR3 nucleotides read TGTGCCAGCAGTTTTAGTCGCGCGAGCACCGGGGAGCTGTTTTTT.

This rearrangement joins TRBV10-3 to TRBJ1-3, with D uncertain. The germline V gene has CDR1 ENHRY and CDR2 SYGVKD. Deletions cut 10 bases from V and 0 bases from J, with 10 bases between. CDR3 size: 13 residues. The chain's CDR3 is CATSSSSGNTIYF. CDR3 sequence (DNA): TGTGCCACCTCATCGAGCTCTGGAAACACCATATATTTT.

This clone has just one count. The CDR3 sequence is CASSLGDEQYF. CDR3 bases: TGTGCCAGCAGCTTGGGAGACGAGCAGTACTTC. The chain uses TRBV5-5 and TRBJ2-7; D is uncertain. The CDR3 extends over 11 amino acids. Germline V gene sequence: CDR1 SGHKS, CDR2 YYEKEE (reference sequence). Trimming took 0 bases from V and 5 from J, leaving 3 bases between them.

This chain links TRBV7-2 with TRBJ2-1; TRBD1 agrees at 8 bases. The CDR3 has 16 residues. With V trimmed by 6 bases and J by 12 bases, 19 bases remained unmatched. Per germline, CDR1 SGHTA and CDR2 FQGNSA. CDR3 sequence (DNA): TGTGCCAGCAGTTCTGGTAGGGACAGGACTTTTAGCGTGCAGTTCTTC. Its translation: CASSSGRDRTFSVQFF.

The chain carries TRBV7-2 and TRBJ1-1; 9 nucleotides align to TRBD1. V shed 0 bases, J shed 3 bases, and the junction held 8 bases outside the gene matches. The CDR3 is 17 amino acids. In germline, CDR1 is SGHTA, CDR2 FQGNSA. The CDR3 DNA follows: TGTGCCAGCAGCTTAGCCCCGACAGGGGGAAGGCACACTGAAGCTTTCTTT. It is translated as CASSLAPTGGRHTEAFF.

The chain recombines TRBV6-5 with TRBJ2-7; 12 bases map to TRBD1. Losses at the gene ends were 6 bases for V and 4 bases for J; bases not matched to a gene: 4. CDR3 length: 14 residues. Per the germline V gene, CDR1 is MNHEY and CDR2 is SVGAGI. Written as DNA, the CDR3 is TGTGCCAGCAGAAGGGGACAGGGGGCGTACGAGCAGTACTTC. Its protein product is CASRRGQGAYEQYF.

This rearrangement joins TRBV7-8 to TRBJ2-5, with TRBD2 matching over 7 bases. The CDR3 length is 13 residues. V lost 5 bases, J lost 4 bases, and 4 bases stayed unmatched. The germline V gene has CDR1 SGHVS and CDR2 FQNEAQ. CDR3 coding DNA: TGTGCCAGCAGCCAAGCGGGGAGAGAGACCCAGTACTTC. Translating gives CASSQAGRETQYF.

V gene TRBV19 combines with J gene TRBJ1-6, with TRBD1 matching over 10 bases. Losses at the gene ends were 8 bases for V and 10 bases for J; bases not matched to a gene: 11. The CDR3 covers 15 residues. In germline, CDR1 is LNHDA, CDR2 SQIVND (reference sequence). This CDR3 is CASGPKGQGGSPLHF. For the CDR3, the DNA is TGTGCCAGTGGGCCCAAAGGACAGGGGGGGTCACCCCTCCACTTT.

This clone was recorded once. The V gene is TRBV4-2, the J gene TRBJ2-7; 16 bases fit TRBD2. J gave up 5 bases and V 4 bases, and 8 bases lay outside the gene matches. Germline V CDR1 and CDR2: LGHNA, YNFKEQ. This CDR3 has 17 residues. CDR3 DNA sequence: TGTGCCAGCAGCCTACTGGGGACTAGCGGGGGGGCCCACGAGCAGTACTTC. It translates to CASSLLGTSGGAHEQYF.

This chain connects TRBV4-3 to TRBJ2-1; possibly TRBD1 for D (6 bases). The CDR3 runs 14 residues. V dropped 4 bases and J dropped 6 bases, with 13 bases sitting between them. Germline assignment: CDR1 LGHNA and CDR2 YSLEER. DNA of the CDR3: TGCGCCAGCAGCCGGATGACAGGCTCCAATGAGCAGTTCTTC. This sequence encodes CASSRMTGSNEQFF.

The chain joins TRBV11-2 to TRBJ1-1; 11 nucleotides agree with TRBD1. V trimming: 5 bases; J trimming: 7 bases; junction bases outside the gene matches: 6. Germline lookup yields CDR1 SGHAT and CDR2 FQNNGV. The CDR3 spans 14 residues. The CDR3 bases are TGTGCCAGCAGCCTGGGACAGGGGGACATTGAAGCTTTCTTT. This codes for CASSLGQGDIEAFF. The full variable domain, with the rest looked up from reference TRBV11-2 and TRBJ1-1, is EAGVAQSPRYKIIEKRQSVAFWCNPISGHATLYWYQQILGQGPKLLIQFQNNGVVDDSQLPKDRFSAERLKGVDSTLKIQPAKLEDSAVYLCASSLGQGDIEAFFGQGTRLTVV.

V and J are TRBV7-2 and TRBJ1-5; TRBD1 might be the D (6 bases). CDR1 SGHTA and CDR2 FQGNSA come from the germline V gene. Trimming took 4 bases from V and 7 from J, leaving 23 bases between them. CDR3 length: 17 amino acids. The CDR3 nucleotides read TGTGCCAGCAGCTCAGAGGGCAGGGGAATAATTATACAGCCCCAGCATTTT. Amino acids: CASSSEGRGIIIQPQHF.

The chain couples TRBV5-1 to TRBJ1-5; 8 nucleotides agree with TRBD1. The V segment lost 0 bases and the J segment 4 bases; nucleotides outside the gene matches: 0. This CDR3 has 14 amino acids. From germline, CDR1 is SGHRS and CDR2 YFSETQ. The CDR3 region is CASSLGTGNQPQHF. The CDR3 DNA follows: TGCGCCAGCAGCTTGGGGACAGGGAATCAGCCCCAGCATTTT.

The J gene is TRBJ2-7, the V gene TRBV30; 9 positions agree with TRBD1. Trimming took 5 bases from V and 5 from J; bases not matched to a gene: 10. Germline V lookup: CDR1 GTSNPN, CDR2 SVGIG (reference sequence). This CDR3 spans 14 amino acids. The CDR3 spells CAWAPGQGNHEQYF. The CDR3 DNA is TGTGCCTGGGCACCGGGACAGGGTAACCACGAGCAGTACTTC.

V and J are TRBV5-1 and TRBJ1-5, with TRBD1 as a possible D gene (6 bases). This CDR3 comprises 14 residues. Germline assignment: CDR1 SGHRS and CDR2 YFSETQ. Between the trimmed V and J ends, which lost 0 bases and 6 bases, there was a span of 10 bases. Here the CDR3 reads CASSLAGEGQPQHF. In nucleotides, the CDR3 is TGCGCCAGCAGCTTGGCAGGGGAGGGTCAGCCCCAGCATTTT.

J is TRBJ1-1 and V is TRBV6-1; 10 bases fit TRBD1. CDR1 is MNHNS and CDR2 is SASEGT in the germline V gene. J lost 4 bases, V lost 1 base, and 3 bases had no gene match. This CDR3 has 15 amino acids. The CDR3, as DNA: TGTGCCAGCAGTGAAGACTGGACAGGGGGCACTGAAGCTTTCTTT. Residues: CASSEDWTGGTEAFF.

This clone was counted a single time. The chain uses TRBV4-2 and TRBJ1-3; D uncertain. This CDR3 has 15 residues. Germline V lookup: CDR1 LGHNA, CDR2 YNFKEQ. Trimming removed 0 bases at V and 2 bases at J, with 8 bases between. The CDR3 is CASSQDGSPGNTIYF. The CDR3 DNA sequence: TGTGCCAGCAGCCAAGATGGCTCCCCTGGAAACACCATATATTTT.